One and the same sample provided the 25 T cell receptor beta chains below, sequenced in a study of shared clonotypes between healthy human individuals. Libraries were prepared by immunoSEQ multiplex PCR; TCRdb keeps only in-frame clonotypes and omits some of them. The sample includes roughly 500,000 clones, 78% seen only once; the top ten take 12%. Input material: PBMCs. The source of these receptors is a woman aged 40 to 49 in good health. Some clones in this sample may be carry-over from other donors' samples.

The chain uses TRBV9 and TRBJ2-7, with D maybe TRBD1 (6 bases). The CDR3 length is 16 residues. Trimming removed 4 bases from V and 2 bases from J, with 19 bases in between. CDR1 and CDR2 (germline): SGDLS, YYNGEE. The CDR3 sequence: CASSPVGDITTYEQYF. In DNA, the CDR3 is TGTGCCAGCAGCCCCGTGGGGGACATCACCACCTACGAGCAGTACTTC.

V and J are TRBV7-2 and TRBJ2-1; 8 nucleotides align to TRBD1. Trimming at V came to 5 bases and at J to 9 bases, leaving 6 bases not matched to a gene. Germline assignment: CDR1 SGHTA and CDR2 FQGNSA. The CDR3 is made up of 13 amino acids. CDR3 loop: CASSLSRGLEQFF. The CDR3, as DNA: TGTGCCAGCAGCCTCTCCAGGGGGCTTGAGCAGTTCTTC.

The chain links TRBV11-2 to TRBJ2-3, with 11 bases identical to TRBD2. V lost 5 bases, J lost 5 bases, and 3 bases stayed unmatched. Germline V gene lookup returns CDR1 SGHAT and CDR2 FQNNGV. This CDR3 comprises 14 residues. The CDR3 nucleotides read TGTGCCAGCAGCCTACTAGCGGGAGTAGATACGCAGTATTTT. Residues: CASSLLAGVDTQYF.

The chain links TRBV5-4 to TRBJ2-2; D gene uncertain. The length of the CDR3 is 13 residues. V lost 0 bases and J lost 3, with 3 bases in between. In germline, CDR1 is SGHNT, CDR2 YYREEE (reference sequence). The CDR3 DNA sequence: TGTGCCAGCAGCTTGGATCACACCGGGGAGCTGTTTTTT. Translated: CASSLDHTGELFF.

This rearrangement joins TRBV5-5 to TRBJ1-1; TRBD1 is a possible D gene (6 bases). The germline V gene has CDR1 SGHKS and CDR2 YYEKEE (reference sequence). V gave up 4 bases and J gave up 4 bases, with 17 bases separating them. The CDR3 length is 15 residues. For the CDR3, the DNA is TGTGCCAGCAGCCCCCTCTTGGGGGCCGGCACTGAAGCTTTCTTT. Translating it yields CASSPLLGAGTEAFF.

V is TRBV2 and J is TRBJ2-5, with TRBD2 identical over 11 bases. This CDR3 region has 14 residues. Trimming cost V 11 bases and J 0 bases; bases outside gene matches: 5. The germline V gene encodes CDR1 SNHLY and CDR2 FYNNEI. The DNA for the CDR3 is TGTGCCGTTCGGACTAGCGGGCACCAAGAGACCCAGTACTTC. Protein sequence: CAVRTSGHQETQYF.

This chain links TRBV7-2 with TRBJ2-2; TRBD2 agrees at 7 bases. CDR1 and CDR2 from the germline V gene are SGHTA and FQGNSA. Losses at the gene ends were 5 bases for V and 6 bases for J; bases not matched to a gene: 6. The CDR3 totals 14 residues. CDR3 DNA: TGTGCCAGCAGCCGGGACTACCCCCCCGGGGAGCTGTTTTTT. Translated, it gives CASSRDYPPGELFF.

The chain uses TRBV6-1 and TRBJ2-7; TRBD2 matches 8 bases. The germline CDR1 and CDR2 sequences are MNHNS and SASEGT. The trim removed 3 bases at V and 2 bases at J, leaving 3 bases unmatched. The length of the CDR3 is 14 residues. Here the CDR3 DNA reads TGTGCCAGCAGTGAGGCGGGGGGAACCTACGAGCAGTACTTC. It yields the protein CASSEAGGTYEQYF.

This chain links TRBV10-2 with TRBJ1-1; D remains unclear. Germline lookup yields CDR1 WSHSY and CDR2 SAAADI. This CDR3 has 13 amino acids. The germline V and J ends were trimmed by 2 bases and 4 bases, with 8 bases remaining between them. This chain's CDR3 is CASSEGHSTEAFF. The CDR3 DNA reads TGCGCCAGCAGTGAGGGCCATTCCACTGAAGCTTTCTTT.

This clone appeared once. This chain uses TRBV5-1 with TRBJ1-4; D ambiguous. Trimming left V 5 bases short and J 5 bases short, with 19 bases between. Germline assignment: CDR1 SGHRS and CDR2 YFSETQ. The CDR3 contains 16 residues. For the CDR3, the DNA is TGCGCCAGCAGACAGCCCTCCGAGACGGAAAATGAAAAACTGTTTTTT. The encoded protein is CASRQPSETENEKLFF. The full variable domain, in which reference TRBV5-1 and TRBJ1-4 provide the parts outside the CDR3, is KAGVTQTPRYLIKTRGQQVTLSCSPISGHRSVSWYQQTPGQGLQFLFEYFSETQRNKGNFPGRFSGRQFSNSRSEMNVSTLELGDSALYLCASRQPSETENEKLFFGSGTQLSVL.

V usage is TRBV7-9 and J usage is TRBJ2-1; 12 bases are shared with TRBD2. J gave up 8 bases and V 4 bases, and 6 bases lay outside the gene matches. Germline V CDR1 and CDR2: SEHNR, FQNEAQ (reference sequence). The CDR3 spans 15 residues. DNA of the CDR3: TGTGCCAGCAGCTCGACTAGCGGGAGTGGGGATGAGCAGTTCTTC. Translated: CASSSTSGSGDEQFF.

V and J are TRBV5-4 and TRBJ2-5; no definite D call. This CDR3 has 15 residues. V lost 4 bases and J lost 1, with 14 bases in between. Germline CDR1 and CDR2: SGHNT and YYREEE (reference sequence). In nucleotides, the CDR3 is TGTGCCAGCAGCAAAGGGTTGACGAGCCAAGAGACCCAGTACTTC. Its protein product is CASSKGLTSQETQYF.

V usage is TRBV30 and J usage is TRBJ2-7; 13 bases match TRBD2. Trimming took 1 base from V and 3 from J; bases not matched to a gene: 6. The length of the CDR3 is 16 residues. Germline loops: CDR1 GTSNPN, CDR2 SVGIG (reference sequence). The CDR3 nucleotides read TGTGCCTGGAGTGACCCGGGACTAGCGGGAAGCTACGAGCAGTACTTC. It is translated as CAWSDPGLAGSYEQYF.

This clone was seen once. This chain links TRBV19 with TRBJ2-3; 7 nucleotides align to TRBD2. The V gene end was trimmed by 7 bases and the J gene end by 3 bases; junction bases not matched to a gene: 13. The CDR3 sequence is 16 residues long. In germline, CDR1 is LNHDA, CDR2 SQIVND (reference sequence). CDR3 residues: CASTDVGGSGTDTQYF. Here the CDR3 DNA reads TGTGCCAGTACCGACGTGGGCGGGAGTGGGACAGATACGCAGTATTTT.

The chain has TRBV7-2 and TRBJ2-7; tentative D call: TRBD1 (6 bases). Germline V gives CDR1 SGHTA, CDR2 FQGNSA. The CDR3 length is 19 residues. V dropped 0 bases and J dropped 0 bases, with 21 bases sitting between them. CDR3: CASSLAQVPRDILSYEQYF. The CDR3 DNA reads TGTGCCAGCAGCTTAGCGCAGGTCCCTCGGGACATTCTCTCCTACGAGCAGTACTTC.

The CDR3 here is CASSLQSDTQYF. In DNA, the CDR3 is TGTGCCAGCAGTTTACAATCAGATACGCAGTATTTT. This chain connects TRBV28 to TRBJ2-3; D call uncertain. Per the germline V gene, CDR1 is MDHEN and CDR2 is SYDVKM. CDR3 length: 12 amino acids. Trimming removed 2 bases from V and 4 bases from J, with 4 bases in between.

This chain joins TRBV7-2 and TRBJ1-3, with 8 bases aligning to TRBD1. This CDR3 contains 14 residues. Germline V gene sequence: CDR1 SGHTA, CDR2 FQGNSA. Unmatched junction bases numbered 7, after V lost 6 bases and J lost 6 bases. The CDR3 reads CASRMTGEENTIYF. The CDR3 DNA sequence: TGTGCCAGCAGGATGACAGGGGAGGAAAACACCATATATTTT.

This chain connects TRBV19 to TRBJ1-2; D not resolved. Germline CDR1 and CDR2: LNHDA and SQIVND (reference sequence). The ends were cut back, 6 bases at V and 3 bases at J, with 11 bases in the middle. This CDR3 has 13 amino acids. This CDR3 reads CASRVGPDYGYTF. CDR3 in DNA: TGTGCCAGTAGAGTAGGGCCAGACTATGGCTACACCTTC.

The chain uses TRBV18 and TRBJ2-3; 8 nucleotides match TRBD2. CDR1 is KGHSH, CDR2 LQKENI, per germline. With 3 bases clipped from V and 2 bases from J, the junction kept 1 base outside the gene matches. The CDR3 is 14 residues long. The CDR3 loop is CASSPSGITDTQYF. In DNA, the CDR3 is TGTGCCAGCTCACCTAGCGGGATCACAGATACGCAGTATTTT.

The CDR3 loop reads CASSPTGTVSSGANVLTF. The CDR3 DNA reads as TGCGCCAGCAGCCCTACCGGGACAGTCTCCTCTGGGGCCAACGTCCTGACTTTC. The chain uses TRBV5-1 and TRBJ2-6; TRBD1 aligns across 7 bases. This CDR3 is 18 amino acids long. Trimming took 4 bases from V and 0 from J; bases not matched to a gene: 10. Germline V gene sequence: CDR1 SGHRS, CDR2 YFSETQ. The full variable domain, its missing parts supplied by reference TRBV5-1 and TRBJ2-6, is KAGVTQTPRYLIKTRGQQVTLSCSPISGHRSVSWYQQTPGQGLQFLFEYFSETQRNKGNFPGRFSGRQFSNSRSEMNVSTLELGDSALYLCASSPTGTVSSGANVLTFGAGSRLTVL.

The chain is built from TRBV10-3 and TRBJ2-1, with 7 bases aligning to TRBD1. The CDR3 loop spans 13 amino acids. V shed 9 bases and J 5 bases; nucleotides not matched to a gene: 7. Germline V lookup: CDR1 ENHRY, CDR2 SYGVKD. CDR3 residues: CAMGGTENNEQFF. For the CDR3, the DNA is TGTGCCATGGGTGGGACAGAAAACAATGAGCAGTTCTTC.

This clone has just one count. This chain's CDR3 is CAYTLNTEAFF. The CDR3 DNA reads as TGTGCCTATACGCTGAACACTGAAGCTTTCTTT. The chain uses TRBV30 and TRBJ1-1; D is unclear. The CDR3 extends over 11 amino acids. V gave up 7 bases and J gave up 0 bases, with 6 bases separating them. CDR1 is GTSNPN and CDR2 is SVGIG in the germline V gene (reference sequence).

The chain employs TRBV21-1 and TRBJ2-3. TRBV21-1 is a listed pseudogene. The CDR3 extends over 13 amino acids. The CDR3 region is CASSKALTDTQYF. The DNA for the CDR3 is TGTGCCAGCAGCAAAGCGCTTACAGATACGCAGTATTTT.

For the CDR3, the DNA is TGTGCCTGGAGTGTGCGACACGAACGTAACGGGGAGCTGTTTTTT. Its translation: CAWSVRHERNGELFF. This chain links TRBV30 with TRBJ2-2; D not certain. CDR1 GTSNPN and CDR2 SVGIG come from the germline V gene (reference sequence). V lost 0 bases to trimming and J lost 7 bases, with 15 bases between them. This CDR3 region has 15 residues.

The chain is built from TRBV27 and TRBJ2-5; unclear D gene. V lost 3 bases and J lost 1, with 9 bases in between. Germline V CDR1 and CDR2: MNHEY, SMNVEV (reference sequence). This CDR3 has 14 amino acids. The CDR3 coding sequence is TGTGCCAGCAGTTTTTCGGGTGCCCAAGAGACCCAGTACTTC. Translation: CASSFSGAQETQYF.